This TCR beta chain came from a study of blood T cells in healthy people across ages. A note on this clonotype: Its antigen is still unknown.

Per the germline V gene, CDR1 is PRHDT and CDR2 is FYEKMQ (reference sequence). This CDR3 has 13 amino acids. The V and J ends lost 3 bases and 3 bases respectively, with 9 bases between them. PCR was performed a second time for about 7 to 12 cycles using a sample-barcoded 5' primer and a J-beta primer mix. TCRdb itself ran the 5' RACE reads through MiXCR, one entry per CDR3 protein. The top ten clones hold less than 0.75% of a sample with more than 900,000 distinct CDR3 sequences, approximately 25% of them seen once. Study-level points and caveats: The donors' CMV status was not determined, possibly confounding changes in expanded clonotypes.

Healthy Caucasians from Russia aged about 6 to 95 served as donors. Every donor gave 9 to 10 milliliters of peripheral blood. These same records also appear under a second study, on T cells of mothers and their children. That publication notes: According to the study, all extracted RNA entered cDNA synthesis at 1.5 ug per 15 ul.

The source material was blood. The J gene is TRBJ2-7, the V gene TRBV13; D is unresolved. The sequence derives from a girl aged 2-15 years in good health. This CDR3 reads CASSFPARYEQYF. DNA of the CDR3: TGTGCCAGCAGCTTTCCGGCTCGCTACGAGCAGTACTTC.